This T cell receptor (beta chain) is drawn from a study of T cell repertoires in cytomegalovirus infection. Study information: Well-studied HLA-B-restricted epitopes and recently identified HLA-C-restricted epitopes of CMV were both used in the study. TCR beta signatures that were public indicated CMV infection and matching HLA type.

Germline V gene data show CDR1 as LNHNV and CDR2 as YYDKDF (reference sequence). CDR3 length equals 15 residues. V gave up 5 bases and J gave up 4 bases; unmatched junction bases: 7. TCRdb analysed the reads with MiXCR anew, one entry per CDR3 protein. This sample has approximately 1,000,000 distinct CDR3 sequences, with roughly 31% found just once. With regard to this clonotype: Its matching antigen is unknown.

Study results and caveats: HLA-C-restricted TCR beta clonotypes specific for CMV led the ex vivo response. Carriers of CMV plus the relevant HLA were identified by cumulative public TCR beta family frequency.

The clonotype originates from a human donor in good health (CMV status not recorded). Some clones in this sample may be carry-over from other donors' samples. Sequencing used cultured CD8+ T cells from PBMCs, obtained from culture after CMV antigen stimulation. V and J are TRBV15 and TRBJ2-1, with 8 nucleotides matching TRBD2. CDR3 region: CATSHGGAGYNEQFF. In DNA, the CDR3 is TGTGCCACCAGCCACGGGGGGGCCGGGTACAATGAGCAGTTCTTC.